A selection of T cell receptor beta chains follows, all from one sample in a study of T cells in Graves' hyperthyroidism and ophthalmopathy. MiXCR, run by TCRdb on the multiplex PCR reads, gives a single entry per CDR3 protein. The sample has some 490,000 distinct CDR3 sequences; roughly 23% are singletons. Sequences were obtained from blood. The receptors were gathered from a woman in her 70s with Graves' ophthalmopathy. Both conserved end residues are part of each CDR3. The D gene is left open where the match is weak. The size field is filled for only some rows; it gives once, few, many or a size class.

CDR3 length: 16
D gene: TRBD2
J gene: TRBJ2-3
clone size: .
V gene: TRBV24-1
CDR3 DNA: TGTGCCACCAGTGATAACCGACTAGCGGGCACAGATACGCAGTATTTT
CDR3 protein: CATSDNRLAGTDTQYF

CDR3 length: 15
D gene: TRBD2
J gene: TRBJ2-3
clone size: .
V gene: TRBV11-3
CDR3 DNA: TGTGCCAGCAGCGACGGACTAGCGGTCACAGATACGCAGTATTTT
CDR3 protein: CASSDGLAVTDTQYF

CDR3 length: 14
D gene: .
J gene: TRBJ2-7
clone size: few
V gene: TRBV10-3
CDR3 DNA: TGTGCCATCAGTCGCGGGACACAAGACTACGAGCAGTACTTC
CDR3 protein: CAISRGTQDYEQYF

CDR3 length: 15
D gene: TRBD1
J gene: TRBJ1-1
clone size: many
V gene: TRBV7-2
CDR3 DNA: TGTGCCAGCAGCTTAAGTTCAGGGGGCTACACTGAAGCTTTCTTT
CDR3 protein: CASSLSSGGYTEAFF

CDR3 length: 16
D gene: TRBD2
J gene: TRBJ2-3
clone size: many
V gene: TRBV2
CDR3 DNA: TGTGCCAGCAGGGACGAGAGGCTAGCGGGCACAGATACGCAGTATTTT
CDR3 protein: CASRDERLAGTDTQYF

CDR3 length: 13
D gene: .
J gene: TRBJ2-7
clone size: .
V gene: TRBV4-1
CDR3 DNA: TGCGCCAGCAGCCAAATCACCACAGGGGAGCAGTACTTC
CDR3 protein: CASSQITTGEQYF

CDR3 length: 16
D gene: TRBD1
J gene: TRBJ2-7
clone size: .
V gene: TRBV5-1
CDR3 DNA: TGCGCCAGCAAAGAAAACCCGGGACAGGGTAATGAGGGGCAGTACTTC
CDR3 protein: CASKENPGQGNEGQYF

CDR3 length: 15
D gene: TRBD1
J gene: TRBJ1-4
clone size: few
V gene: TRBV11-2
CDR3 DNA: TGTGCCAGCAGCCCAACCGGGACAGTAGAGGGAAAACTGTTTTTT
CDR3 protein: CASSPTGTVEGKLFF

CDR3 length: 15
D gene: .
J gene: TRBJ1-6
clone size: .
V gene: TRBV7-2
CDR3 DNA: TGTGCCAGCAGCTTTAGGGGGAATCAAAATTCACCCCTCCACTTT
CDR3 protein: CASSFRGNQNSPLHF

CDR3 length: 13
D gene: TRBD1
J gene: TRBJ2-5
clone size: few
V gene: TRBV10-3
CDR3 DNA: TGTGCCATCAGCCCTGACAGGGAAGAGACCCAGTACTTC
CDR3 protein: CAISPDREETQYF

CDR3 length: 15
D gene: .
J gene: TRBJ1-1
clone size: many
V gene: TRBV7-2
CDR3 DNA: TGTGCCAGCACCTTGGAGGGCTTGGGGAACACTGAAGCTTTCTTT
CDR3 protein: CASTLEGLGNTEAFF

CDR3 length: 13
D gene: .
J gene: TRBJ2-2
clone size: many
V gene: TRBV12-3/TRBV12-4
CDR3 DNA: TGTGCCAGCAGAACGCTGAACACCGGGGAGCTGTTTTTT
CDR3 protein: CASRTLNTGELFF

CDR3 length: 15
D gene: TRBD1
J gene: TRBJ2-2
clone size: few
V gene: TRBV7-2
CDR3 DNA: TGTGCCAGCAGCTTCAGGGGGTCGAACACCGGGGAGCTGTTTTTT
CDR3 protein: CASSFRGSNTGELFF

CDR3 length: 14
D gene: TRBD1
J gene: TRBJ1-1
clone size: few
V gene: TRBV7-3
CDR3 DNA: TGTGCCAGCAGCATTACAGGGGGCCGCACTGAAGCTTTCTTT
CDR3 protein: CASSITGGRTEAFF

CDR3 length: 15
D gene: TRBD1
J gene: TRBJ1-2
clone size: .
V gene: TRBV4-1
CDR3 DNA: TGCGCCAGCAGCCAAGCTACAGGGGGTGACTATGGCTACACCTTC
CDR3 protein: CASSQATGGDYGYTF

CDR3 length: 15
D gene: TRBD1
J gene: TRBJ2-2
clone size: few
V gene: TRBV7-9
CDR3 DNA: TGTGCCAGCGACAGGGGGGGCCTGAACACCGGGGAGCTGTTTTTT
CDR3 protein: CASDRGGLNTGELFF

CDR3 length: 15
D gene: TRBD2
J gene: TRBJ2-7
clone size: once
V gene: TRBV20-1
CDR3 DNA: TGCAGTGCACTAGCGGGAGGGCTCGTGGCCGACGAGCAGTACTTC
CDR3 protein: CSALAGGLVADEQYF

CDR3 length: 11
D gene: .
J gene: TRBJ2-2
clone size: .
V gene: TRBV6-2/TRBV6-3
CDR3 DNA: TGTGCCAGCAGGGTCGGCGGGGAGCTGTTTTTT
CDR3 protein: CASRVGGELFF

CDR3 length: 15
D gene: .
J gene: TRBJ1-1
clone size: few
V gene: TRBV20-1
CDR3 DNA: TGCAGTGCTAGAGAACCGTTATATTCAGACACTGAAGCTTTCTTT
CDR3 protein: CSAREPLYSDTEAFF

CDR3 length: 14
D gene: .
J gene: TRBJ2-1
clone size: .
V gene: TRBV11-3
CDR3 DNA: TGTGCCAGCAGCTTAAGCGGAGTGTACAATGAGCAGTTCTTC
CDR3 protein: CASSLSGVYNEQFF

CDR3 length: 12
D gene: TRBD1
J gene: TRBJ1-2
clone size: few
V gene: TRBV2
CDR3 DNA: TGTGCCAGCAGCACAGGGGGCAGGGGCTACACCTTC
CDR3 protein: CASSTGGRGYTF

CDR3 length: 15
D gene: TRBD2
J gene: TRBJ2-7
clone size: .
V gene: TRBV6-2/TRBV6-3
CDR3 DNA: TGTGCCAGCAGTTCCTGGACTAGCGGGACCTACGAGCAGTACTTC
CDR3 protein: CASSSWTSGTYEQYF

CDR3 length: 12
D gene: .
J gene: TRBJ1-1
clone size: few
V gene: TRBV27
CDR3 DNA: TGTGCCAGCAGGTCCTTAGAGACTGAAGCTTTCTTT
CDR3 protein: CASRSLETEAFF

CDR3 length: 13
D gene: .
J gene: TRBJ2-1
clone size: few
V gene: TRBV19
CDR3 DNA: TGTGCCAGTAGTATAGGGCAGAACAATGAGCAGTTCTTC
CDR3 protein: CASSIGQNNEQFF

CDR3 length: 16
D gene: TRBD1
J gene: TRBJ1-5
clone size: .
V gene: TRBV28
CDR3 DNA: TGTGCCAGCAGTTCCGGGACAGGGAGGTTTGATCAGCCCCAGCATTTT
CDR3 protein: CASSSGTGRFDQPQHF

CDR3 length: 13
D gene: .
J gene: TRBJ2-3
clone size: few
V gene: TRBV20-1
CDR3 DNA: TGCAGTGCTGAACGACGACCTGAAGATACGCAGTATTTT
CDR3 protein: CSAERRPEDTQYF

CDR3 length: 11
D gene: .
J gene: TRBJ1-1
clone size: few
V gene: TRBV5-4
CDR3 DNA: TGTGCCAGCAGCTCGGGACGGGAAGCTTTCTTT
CDR3 protein: CASSSGREAFF

CDR3 length: 18
D gene: TRBD1
J gene: TRBJ2-3
clone size: many
V gene: TRBV12-3/TRBV12-4
CDR3 DNA: TGTGCCAGCAGTCCTAGTCCGGGACAGGGGTTCGGATCAGATACGCAGTATTTT
CDR3 protein: CASSPSPGQGFGSDTQYF

CDR3 length: 15
D gene: .
J gene: TRBJ2-7
clone size: many
V gene: TRBV7-2
CDR3 DNA: TGTGCCAGCAGCTTAACTTGGGACATCTCCTACGAGCAGTACTTC
CDR3 protein: CASSLTWDISYEQYF

CDR3 length: 15
D gene: TRBD2
J gene: TRBJ2-1
clone size: .
V gene: TRBV7-8
CDR3 DNA: TGTGCCAGCAGAGATTTAGCGGGAGGGATAAATGAGCAGTTCTTC
CDR3 protein: CASRDLAGGINEQFF

CDR3 length: 15
D gene: .
J gene: TRBJ1-5
clone size: .
V gene: TRBV28
CDR3 DNA: TGTGCCGGCCAGGCCAGGCAGGGAGGCAATCAGCCCCAGCATTTT
CDR3 protein: CAGQARQGGNQPQHF

CDR3 length: 13
D gene: .
J gene: TRBJ1-2
clone size: .
V gene: TRBV6-2/TRBV6-3
CDR3 DNA: TGTGCCAGCAGTCGGGACTCCTTCTATGGCTACACCTTC
CDR3 protein: CASSRDSFYGYTF

CDR3 length: 13
D gene: .
J gene: TRBJ1-1
clone size: .
V gene: TRBV6-1
CDR3 DNA: TGTGCCAGCAAGGTGGAAGCGAACACTGAAGCTTTCTTT
CDR3 protein: CASKVEANTEAFF

CDR3 length: 19
D gene: TRBD2
J gene: TRBJ2-1
clone size: few
V gene: TRBV27
CDR3 DNA: TGTGCCAGCAGTTTCTTCAGGACTAGCGGGAGGGGTTTTGATGGTGAGCAGTTCTTC
CDR3 protein: CASSFFRTSGRGFDGEQFF

CDR3 length: 13
D gene: TRBD1
J gene: TRBJ1-2
clone size: .
V gene: TRBV20-1
CDR3 DNA: TGCAGTGCAAAAACAGGGGAGGACTATGGCTACACCTTC
CDR3 protein: CSAKTGEDYGYTF

CDR3 length: 14
D gene: .
J gene: TRBJ2-5
clone size: .
V gene: TRBV7-9
CDR3 DNA: TGTGCCAGCAGCTTAATTGGACAGCGAGAGACCCAGTACTTC
CDR3 protein: CASSLIGQRETQYF

CDR3 length: 17
D gene: .
J gene: TRBJ2-7
clone size: .
V gene: TRBV11-2
CDR3 DNA: TGTGCCAGCAGCTTAGTCACTGCTAGCGCTAGGTCCGACGAGCAGTACTTC
CDR3 protein: CASSLVTASARSDEQYF

CDR3 length: 15
D gene: .
J gene: TRBJ1-2
clone size: .
V gene: TRBV5-4
CDR3 DNA: TGTGCCAGCAGCTTGGGGTCCAGGGAGACGTATGGCTACACCTTC
CDR3 protein: CASSLGSRETYGYTF

CDR3 length: 14
D gene: .
J gene: TRBJ1-1
clone size: few
V gene: TRBV3-1
CDR3 DNA: TGTGCCAGCAGCCACCTGACCGGGAACACTGAAGCTTTCTTT
CDR3 protein: CASSHLTGNTEAFF

CDR3 length: 13
D gene: .
J gene: TRBJ1-2
clone size: .
V gene: TRBV7-8
CDR3 DNA: TGTGCCAGCAGCTCCCGGGGCCTTAGTGACTACACCTTC
CDR3 protein: CASSSRGLSDYTF

CDR3 length: 16
D gene: TRBD2
J gene: TRBJ2-5
clone size: few
V gene: TRBV20-1
CDR3 DNA: TGCAGTGCAAAAGCCTTGGGACTAGCGGGAGGAGAGACCCAGTACTTC
CDR3 protein: CSAKALGLAGGETQYF

CDR3 length: 14
D gene: TRBD2
J gene: TRBJ2-1
clone size: many
V gene: TRBV12-3/TRBV12-4
CDR3 DNA: TGTGCCAGCAGCCTGGGACTAGCGGGTTTTGAGCAGTTCTTC
CDR3 protein: CASSLGLAGFEQFF

CDR3 length: 13
D gene: .
J gene: TRBJ1-1
clone size: many
V gene: TRBV6-1
CDR3 DNA: TGTGCCAGCAGTGAAACCATGAACACTGAAGCTTTCTTT
CDR3 protein: CASSETMNTEAFF

CDR3 length: 14
D gene: .
J gene: TRBJ1-1
clone size: many
V gene: TRBV3-1
CDR3 DNA: TGTGCCAGCAGCCAAGCCCCACAGAACACTGAAGCTTTCTTT
CDR3 protein: CASSQAPQNTEAFF

CDR3 length: 11
D gene: .
J gene: TRBJ2-7
clone size: few
V gene: TRBV10-3
CDR3 DNA: TGTGCCATTTCACGGAACTACGAGCAGTACTTC
CDR3 protein: CAISRNYEQYF

CDR3 length: 15
D gene: .
J gene: TRBJ2-3
clone size: .
V gene: TRBV6-1
CDR3 DNA: TGTGCCAGCAGCCCCCAGGGCGGAATGGGAGATACGCAGTATTTT
CDR3 protein: CASSPQGGMGDTQYF

CDR3 length: 15
D gene: TRBD2
J gene: TRBJ2-2
clone size: many
V gene: TRBV2
CDR3 DNA: TGTGCCAGCAGTTTGAGGACTAGCGCCACCGGGGAGCTGTTTTTT
CDR3 protein: CASSLRTSATGELFF

CDR3 length: 14
D gene: .
J gene: TRBJ1-2
clone size: many
V gene: TRBV6-2/TRBV6-3
CDR3 DNA: TGTGCCAGCAGTTACTCGACAACACCATATGGCTACACCTTC
CDR3 protein: CASSYSTTPYGYTF

CDR3 length: 13
D gene: .
J gene: TRBJ1-5
clone size: many
V gene: TRBV2
CDR3 DNA: TGTGCCAGCAGTGACGGCCTGGTACAGCCCCAGCATTTT
CDR3 protein: CASSDGLVQPQHF

CDR3 length: 15
D gene: TRBD2
J gene: TRBJ2-1
clone size: few
V gene: TRBV5-1
CDR3 DNA: TGCGCCAGCACCCCGGCGTCCGGGACTAAGTCTTTTCAGTTCTTC
CDR3 protein: CASTPASGTKSFQFF

CDR3 length: 14
D gene: TRBD1
J gene: TRBJ2-3
clone size: many
V gene: TRBV3-1
CDR3 DNA: TGTGCCAGCACCCCGGGACAGGGTACAGATACGCAGTATTTT
CDR3 protein: CASTPGQGTDTQYF

CDR3 length: 15
D gene: TRBD2
J gene: TRBJ2-5
clone size: .
V gene: TRBV24-1
CDR3 DNA: TGTGCCACCGGAGAGAGACTAGCGGAAAAAGAGACCCAGTACTTC
CDR3 protein: CATGERLAEKETQYF

CDR3 length: 16
D gene: TRBD1
J gene: TRBJ2-5
clone size: few
V gene: TRBV6-5
CDR3 DNA: TGTGCCAGCAGTTACTCCGGGACAGGGAACCAAGAGACCCAGTACTTC
CDR3 protein: CASSYSGTGNQETQYF

CDR3 length: 15
D gene: TRBD1
J gene: TRBJ2-1
clone size: many
V gene: TRBV5-1
CDR3 DNA: TGCGCCAGCAGCCTGGGACAGGGGAGGTACAATGAGCAGTTCTTC
CDR3 protein: CASSLGQGRYNEQFF

CDR3 length: 13
D gene: .
J gene: TRBJ1-1
clone size: many
V gene: TRBV2
CDR3 DNA: TGTGCCAGCAGGTATATAGGAGGACCTGAAGCTTTCTTT
CDR3 protein: CASRYIGGPEAFF